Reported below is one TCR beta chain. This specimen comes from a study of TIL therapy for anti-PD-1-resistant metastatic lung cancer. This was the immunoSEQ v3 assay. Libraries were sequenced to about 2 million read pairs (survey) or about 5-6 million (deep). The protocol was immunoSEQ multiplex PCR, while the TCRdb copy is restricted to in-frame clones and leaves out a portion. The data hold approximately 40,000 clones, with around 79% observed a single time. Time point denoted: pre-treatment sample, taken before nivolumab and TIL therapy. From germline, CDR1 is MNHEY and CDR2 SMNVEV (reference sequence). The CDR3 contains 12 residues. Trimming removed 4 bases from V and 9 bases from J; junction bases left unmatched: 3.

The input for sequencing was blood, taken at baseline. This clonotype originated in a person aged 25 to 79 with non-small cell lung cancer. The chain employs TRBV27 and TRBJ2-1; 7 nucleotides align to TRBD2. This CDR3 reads CASSWGGGEQFF. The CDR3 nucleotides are TGTGCCAGCAGTTGGGGGGGTGGTGAGCAGTTCTTC.